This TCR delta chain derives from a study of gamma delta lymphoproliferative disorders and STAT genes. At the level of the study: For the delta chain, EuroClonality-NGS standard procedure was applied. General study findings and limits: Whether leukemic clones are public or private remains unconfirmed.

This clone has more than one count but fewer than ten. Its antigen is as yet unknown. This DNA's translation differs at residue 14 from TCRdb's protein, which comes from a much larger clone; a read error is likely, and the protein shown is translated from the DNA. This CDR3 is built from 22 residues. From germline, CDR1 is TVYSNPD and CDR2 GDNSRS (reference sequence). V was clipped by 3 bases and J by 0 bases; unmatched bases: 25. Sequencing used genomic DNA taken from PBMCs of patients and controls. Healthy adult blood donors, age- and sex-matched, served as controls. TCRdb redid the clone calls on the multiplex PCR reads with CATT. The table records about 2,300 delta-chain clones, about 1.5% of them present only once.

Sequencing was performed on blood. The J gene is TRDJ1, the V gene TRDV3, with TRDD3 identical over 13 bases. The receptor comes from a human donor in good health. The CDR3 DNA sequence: TGTGCCTTGGCGCTTCCTACCCCATCCACTGGGGGATACGCGGTATACACCGATAAACTCATCTTT. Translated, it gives CALALPTPSTGGYAVYTDKLIF. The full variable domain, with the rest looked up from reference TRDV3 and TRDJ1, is CDKVTQSSPDQTVASGSEVVLLCTYDTVYSNPDLFWYRIRPDYSFQFVFYGDNSRSEGADFTQGRFSVKHILTQKAFHLVISPVRTEDSATYYCALALPTPSTGGYAVYTDKLIFGKGTRVTVEP.